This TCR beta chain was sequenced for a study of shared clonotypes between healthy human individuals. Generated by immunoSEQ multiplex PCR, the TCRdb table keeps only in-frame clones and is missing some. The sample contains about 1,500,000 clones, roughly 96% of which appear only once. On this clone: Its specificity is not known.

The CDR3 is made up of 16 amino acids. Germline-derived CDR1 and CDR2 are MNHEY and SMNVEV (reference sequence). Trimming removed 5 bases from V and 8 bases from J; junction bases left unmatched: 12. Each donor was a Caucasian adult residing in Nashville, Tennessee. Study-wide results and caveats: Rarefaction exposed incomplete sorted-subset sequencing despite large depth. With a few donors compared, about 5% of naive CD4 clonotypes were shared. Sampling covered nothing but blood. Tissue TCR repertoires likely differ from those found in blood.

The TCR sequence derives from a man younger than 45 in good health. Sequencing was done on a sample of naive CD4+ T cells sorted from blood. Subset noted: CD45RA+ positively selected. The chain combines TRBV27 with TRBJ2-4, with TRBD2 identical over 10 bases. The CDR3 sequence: CASSTSLTSGLDIQYF. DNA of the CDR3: TGTGCCAGCAGTACCTCGCTGACTAGCGGGTTGGACATTCAGTACTTC.